These T cell receptor beta chains were read from a single sample in a study of T cell responses to AZD1222 COVID-19 vaccine. TCRdb's copy holds only in-frame clones and misses some; the assay was immunoSEQ multiplex PCR. The repertoire holds some 140,000 clones, with roughly 89% as singletons. The sample consisted of peripheral blood, taken on day 0 of AZD1222 vaccination. Every receptor here comes from an adult in good health. Both conserved end residues are part of each CDR3. Each record gives: D gene, J gene, clone size, V gene, CDR3 DNA, CDR3 protein. The D gene is left open where the match is weak. The size of a clone is reported for some rows only, either as once, few or many, or as a class for expanded clones.

>NA|TRBJ1-2|NA|TRBV10-3
TGTGCCATCAGGCAGGGGACAAACCAGGATGGCTACACCTTC
CAIRQGTNQDGYTF
>NA|TRBJ1-1|NA|TRBV2
TGTGCCAGAGACAGGAGCCGTGAAGCTTTCTTT
CARDRSREAFF
>NA|TRBJ1-6|once|TRBV6-5
TGTGCCAGCAGTTACTCTTCCTATAATTCACCCCTCCACTTT
CASSYSSYNSPLHF
>NA|TRBJ1-2|NA|TRBV28
TGTGCCACCTCTCTCACCCGGGGCCGGCGAATGTATGGCTACACCTTC
CATSLTRGRRMYGYTF
>TRBD2|TRBJ2-7|NA|TRBV13
TGTGCCAGCAGCTTAGACGGGGGGGCAAGGGAGCAGTACTTC
CASSLDGGAREQYF
>NA|TRBJ2-5|NA|TRBV19
TGTGCCAGTAGGCCCACACAGGGATTTGTAGAGACCCAGTACTTC
CASRPTQGFVETQYF
>NA|TRBJ2-1|NA|TRBV14
TGTGCCAGCAGCCTTCGAGGGGGAGTAGTTGTTAATGAGCAGTTCTTC
CASSLRGGVVVNEQFF
>TRBD1|TRBJ1-2|once|TRBV25-1
TGTGCCAGCAGCCCCAGGGGGCTCGGCTATGGCTACACCTTC
CASSPRGLGYGYTF
>NA|TRBJ1-1|few|TRBV3-1/TRBV3-2
TGTGCCAGCAGCCAAACCGGACTCACGAACACTGAAGCTTTCTTT
CASSQTGLTNTEAFF
>TRBD1|TRBJ1-2|NA|TRBV7-8
TGTGCCAGCAGCTTAGGGTCAGGGGGCTCTGGCTACACCTTC
CASSLGSGGSGYTF
>TRBD1|TRBJ1-2|NA|TRBV5-1
TGCGCCAGCAGACCCCAGGGGGGTCGGGACTATGGCTACACCTTC
CASRPQGGRDYGYTF
>TRBD1|TRBJ2-7|NA|TRBV18
TGTGCCAGCTCACCCCCGGACAGGGGACCCTACGAGCAGTACTTC
CASSPPDRGPYEQYF
>TRBD2|TRBJ2-1|NA|TRBV5-1
TGCGCCAGCAGCCCCTGGACTAGCGGGAGACTGCATGAGCAGTTCTTC
CASSPWTSGRLHEQFF
>TRBD1|TRBJ2-1|NA|TRBV5-4
TGTGCCAGCAGCAGGGACAGGGACAATGAGCAGTTCTTC
CASSRDRDNEQFF
>TRBD1|TRBJ1-1|NA|TRBV6-4
TGTGCCAGCAGTGTTGGACAGGGGGCAGTGGGGACTGAAGCTTTCTTT
CASSVGQGAVGTEAFF
>NA|TRBJ1-6|few|TRBV30
TGTGCCTGGAACCGCGGGGCCTACCCAGCCCTCCACTTT
CAWNRGAYPALHF
>TRBD2|TRBJ2-3|NA|TRBV6-1
TGTGCCAGCAGTGAGACTAGCGGGAACAGCCTAACGCAGTATTTT
CASSETSGNSLTQYF
>NA|TRBJ1-5|NA|TRBV19
TGTGCCAGTAGTCGAGCGGGCCAAATGAATCAGCCCCAGCATTTT
CASSRAGQMNQPQHF
>NA|TRBJ1-6|NA|TRBV27
TGTGCCAGCAGCCCTCGGGGCCTAAGGATGATACAGGCTAATTCACCCCTCCACTTT
CASSPRGLRMIQANSPLHF
>TRBD1|TRBJ1-2|NA|TRBV24-1
TGTGCCACCAGTGATGGGACAGGGTGGAATGGCTACACCTTC
CATSDGTGWNGYTF
>NA|TRBJ2-7|NA|TRBV5-1
TGCGCCAGCAGCTTGGCGGGGCAAGGGCACGAGCAGTACTTC
CASSLAGQGHEQYF
>TRBD1|TRBJ1-5|NA|TRBV28
TGTGCCAGCAGTGAAGGGGGCGCGAGCAATCAGCCCCAGCATTTT
CASSEGGASNQPQHF
>NA|TRBJ1-6|NA|TRBV6-2/TRBV6-3
TGTGCCAGCAGCGACAGTTTACTCCACTTT
CASSDSLLHF
>NA|TRBJ1-1|NA|TRBV28
TGTGCCAGCATCTTAGGGGGTAGCCACAACACTGAAGCTTTCTTT
CASILGGSHNTEAFF
>TRBD1|TRBJ1-1|NA|TRBV19
TGTGCCAGTAGTATAGAGGGACAGGGGATGAACACTGAAGCTTTCTTT
CASSIEGQGMNTEAFF
>NA|TRBJ1-2|NA|TRBV7-9
TGTGCCAGCAGCTTAGGAGGTTACCCTAACTATGGCTACACCTTC
CASSLGGYPNYGYTF
>NA|TRBJ1-5|NA|TRBV27
TGTGCCAGCAGTTTATTGCCAGGTCCCCTTAGCAATCAGCCCCAGCATTTT
CASSLLPGPLSNQPQHF